This T cell receptor (beta chain) comes out of a study of response to subunit inactivated influenza vaccine. This CDR3 has 14 amino acids. In germline, CDR1 is MDHEN, CDR2 SYDVKM. Trimming took 3 bases from V and 5 from J, leaving 14 bases between them. As regards this clonotype: Its antigen remains unknown.

Study-level findings and limits: T cells newly recruited by each seasonal influenza vaccination are few, the authors suggested.

TCRdb itself ran the RT-PCR reads through MiXCR, one entry per CDR3 protein. The table shows fewer than 700,000 distinct CDR3 sequences, with 10% to 15% occurring only once. The specimen comprised PBMCs from blood, sampled roughly 45 days after vaccination. The sequence derives from a man aged 45 to 65 who received an inactivated influenza vaccine. The chain carries TRBV28 and TRBJ2-7; weak D call: TRBD1 (7 bases). The CDR3 region has the DNA TGTGCCAGCAGTTTCGGCAGGGGGAGGAACGAGCAGTACTTC. This sequence encodes CASSFGRGRNEQYF.